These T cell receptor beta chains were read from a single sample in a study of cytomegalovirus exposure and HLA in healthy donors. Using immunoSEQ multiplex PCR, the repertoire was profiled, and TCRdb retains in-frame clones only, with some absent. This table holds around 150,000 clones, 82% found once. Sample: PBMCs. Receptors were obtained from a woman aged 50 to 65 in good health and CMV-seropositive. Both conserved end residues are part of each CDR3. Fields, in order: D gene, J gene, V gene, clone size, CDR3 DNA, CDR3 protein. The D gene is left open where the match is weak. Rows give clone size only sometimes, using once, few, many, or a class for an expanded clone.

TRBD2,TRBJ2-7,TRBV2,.,TGTGCCAGCAGTAGCGGGATCTACGAGCAGTACTTC,CASSSGIYEQYF
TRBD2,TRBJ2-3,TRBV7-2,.,TGTGCCAGCAGCTTAGCCCGGGGGGGACGCACAGATACGCAGTATTTT,CASSLARGGRTDTQYF
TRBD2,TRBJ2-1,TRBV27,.,TGTGCCAGCAGTTTGGGACTAGCGGGAACCTACAATGAGCAGTTCTTC,CASSLGLAGTYNEQFF
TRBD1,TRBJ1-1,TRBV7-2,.,TGTGCCAGCAGCCTACGACAGGGAACTGAAGCTTTCTTT,CASSLRQGTEAFF
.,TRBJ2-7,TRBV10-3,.,TGTGCCATCAGTCAGGACAGTTCCTACGAGCAGTACTTC,CAISQDSSYEQYF
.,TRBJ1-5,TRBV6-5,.,TGTGCCACAGACAGATTCAATCAGCCCCAGCATTTT,CATDRFNQPQHF
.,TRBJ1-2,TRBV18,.,TGTGCCAGCTCACCATCAGACAGAACTAACTATGGCTACACCTTC,CASSPSDRTNYGYTF
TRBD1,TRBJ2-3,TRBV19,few,TGTGCCTCAGATGGGGGACAGGGGACAGATACGCAGTATTTT,CASDGGQGTDTQYF
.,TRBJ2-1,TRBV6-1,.,TGTGCCAGCAGTGAATTGCGTGAGCAGTTCTTC,CASSELREQFF
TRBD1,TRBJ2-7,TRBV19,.,TGTGCCAGTAGTGCCCGGGACAGCGCTTACGAGCAGTACTTC,CASSARDSAYEQYF
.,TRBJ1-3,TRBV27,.,TGTGCCAGCAGTTTAGGGCACCCGTACTCTGGAAACACCATATATTTT,CASSLGHPYSGNTIYF
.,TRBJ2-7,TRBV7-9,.,TGTGCCAGCAGCAAGACAGACTCCTTGGAGCAGTACTTC,CASSKTDSLEQYF
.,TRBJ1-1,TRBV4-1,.,TGCGCCAGCGCGGGCCCGACGGGAGGGGGAACTGAAGCTTTCTTT,CASAGPTGGGTEAFF
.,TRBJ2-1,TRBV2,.,TGTGCCAGCAGTGACCTAGTACAGTTCTTC,CASSDLVQFF
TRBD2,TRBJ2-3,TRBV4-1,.,TGCGCCAGCAGCCAAGATATCAGGTGGGGGGGGGCAGATACGCAGTATTTT,CASSQDIRWGGADTQYF
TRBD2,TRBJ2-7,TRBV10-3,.,TGTGCCATCAGTGATATTAGACGGGAGGGTGGCTACGAGCAGTACTTC,CAISDIRREGGYEQYF
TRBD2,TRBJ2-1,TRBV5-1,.,TGCGCCAGCAGCTTGGTGGCCCTGCGGGAGGAGCAGTTCTTC,CASSLVALREEQFF
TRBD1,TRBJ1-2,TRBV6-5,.,TGTGCCAGCAGCGGACGGACAGGGTCCTATGGCTACACCTTC,CASSGRTGSYGYTF
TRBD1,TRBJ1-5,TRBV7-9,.,TGTGCCAGCAGCCTAGGGACAGGGGGATTTAATCAGCCCCAGCATTTT,CASSLGTGGFNQPQHF
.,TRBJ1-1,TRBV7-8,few,TGTGCCAGCAGCTTGACAGTGAACACTGAAGCTTTCTTT,CASSLTVNTEAFF
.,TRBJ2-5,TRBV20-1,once,TGCAGTGTTCGGACAGTAGAGACCCAGTACTTC,CSVRTVETQYF
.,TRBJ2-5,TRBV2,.,TGTGCCAGCAGTGAGGGGGGAGAAGAGACCCAGTACTTC,CASSEGGEETQYF
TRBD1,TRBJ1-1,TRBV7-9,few,TGTGCCAGCAGCTCGCGGACAGGGATGAACACTGAAGCTTTCTTT,CASSSRTGMNTEAFF
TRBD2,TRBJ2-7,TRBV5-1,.,TGCGCCAGCAGCTCGGGACTAGCGGGAGTGTACTCCTACGAGCAGTACTTC,CASSSGLAGVYSYEQYF
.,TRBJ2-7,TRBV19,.,TGTGCCAGTAGTATAACAGCTCGAGGGCAAGGCGAGCAGTACTTC,CASSITARGQGEQYF
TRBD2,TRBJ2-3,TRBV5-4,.,TGTGCCAGCAGTCTTGGGGGGGCAGATACGCAGTATTTT,CASSLGGADTQYF
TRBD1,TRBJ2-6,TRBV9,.,TGTGCCAGCAGCCCGGGACAGAGCTCTGGGGCCAACGTCCTGACTTTC,CASSPGQSSGANVLTF
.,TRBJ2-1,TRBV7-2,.,TGTGCCAGCAGCTTAGGGGTCGGGGTAACCTACAATGAGCAGTTCTTC,CASSLGVGVTYNEQFF
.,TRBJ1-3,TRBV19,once,TGTGCCAGTAGTATTGGTGGGAGAAGCTCTGGAAACACCATATATTTT,CASSIGGRSSGNTIYF
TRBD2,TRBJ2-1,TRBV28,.,TGTGCCAGCAGTCTTGCTAGCGGGTATATCAATGAGCAGTTCTTC,CASSLASGYINEQFF
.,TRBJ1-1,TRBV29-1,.,TGCAGCGTTGGACAGATTCTCAACACTGAAGCTTTCTTT,CSVGQILNTEAFF
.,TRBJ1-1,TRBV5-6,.,TGTGCCAGCAGCAGCAGGACAATGAACACTGAAGCTTTCTTT,CASSSRTMNTEAFF
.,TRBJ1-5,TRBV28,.,TGTGCCAGCAGTCCCCTCGACATAGAATACGATCAGCCCCAGCATTTT,CASSPLDIEYDQPQHF
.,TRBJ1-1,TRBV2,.,TGTGCCAGCAAGACAGACCTAAACACTGAAGCTTTCTTT,CASKTDLNTEAFF
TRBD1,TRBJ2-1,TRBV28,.,TGTGCCAGCGAAAAGACCACAGGGGAAAATTTCGGTGAGCAGTTCTTC,CASEKTTGENFGEQFF